The 28 T cell receptor beta chains listed next were all sequenced from one sample in a study of blood T cells in healthy people across ages. Primed by a sample-barcoded 5' primer and a J-beta primer mix, a second PCR proceeded for 7 to 11 cycles. TCRdb recomputed calls from the 5' RACE reads with MiXCR, one row per CDR3 protein. Counted here are 1,500,000 or so distinct CDR3 sequences, almost 60% occurring once; the ten biggest clones make up 5.5% to 8%. Input material: blood. All receptors come from a man aged 18-30 years in good health.

V usage is TRBV7-8 and J usage is TRBJ2-3, with TRBD2 matching over 8 bases. Germline V gene lookup returns CDR1 SGHVS and CDR2 FQNEAQ. This CDR3 has 16 residues. The ends lost 5 bases at V and 5 bases at J; junction bases unmatched: 12. CDR3: CASSPLEGSGGDTQYF. The CDR3 region has the DNA TGTGCCAGCAGCCCACTCGAGGGGAGCGGGGGAGATACGCAGTATTTT.

CDR3 in DNA: TGTGCCAGCAGACACCACCGGGGACTAGCGGGAGACTACGAGCAGTACTTC. Protein sequence: CASRHHRGLAGDYEQYF. This chain links TRBV6-1 with TRBJ2-7; TRBD2 matches 14 bases. The CDR3 consists of 17 residues. Germline CDR1 reads MNHNS; CDR2 reads SASEGT. J lost 3 bases, V lost 6 bases, and 10 bases had no gene match.

A single count supports this clonotype. The V call is TRBV25-1, the J call TRBJ2-3, with TRBD2 matching 7 bases. Trimming removed 5 bases from V and 0 bases from J; junction bases left unmatched: 2. This CDR3 region has 14 residues. Germline V gene data show CDR1 as MGHDK and CDR2 as SYGVNS. CDR3: CASSTGGSTDTQYF. The DNA of the CDR3 is TGTGCCAGCAGTACGGGAGGAAGCACAGATACGCAGTATTTT.

The chain uses TRBV4-3 and TRBJ2-1; the D gene could be TRBD1 or TRBD2 (6 bases each). CDR1 and CDR2 (germline): LGHNA, YSLEER. The CDR3 has 16 residues. Trimming shortened V by 4 bases and J by 8 bases, and 21 bases separated the two germline ends. The CDR3 sequence is CASSPRVGGPLDEQFF. CDR3 nucleotide sequence: TGCGCCAGCAGCCCCCGAGTAGGGGGGCCTCTGGATGAGCAGTTCTTC.

In DNA form, the CDR3 reads TGCAGCGTTGAAGAAAGGGCGGGTGCCATAATTAACTATGGCTACACCTTC. It encodes CSVEERAGAIINYGYTF. The chain has TRBV29-1 and TRBJ1-2; D remains unclear. V dropped 0 bases and J dropped 1 base, with 18 bases sitting between them. CDR1 and CDR2 from the germline V gene are SQVTM and ANQGSEA. The CDR3 covers 17 residues.

The chain joins TRBV20-1 to TRBJ1-2, with no clear D. The germline V gene encodes CDR1 DFQATT and CDR2 SNEGSKA (reference sequence). Trimming left V 8 bases short and J 3 bases short, with 4 bases between. The CDR3 runs 9 residues. The CDR3 coding sequence is TGCAGTCGTGACTATGGCTACACCTTC. Translation gives CSRDYGYTF.

As DNA, the CDR3 is TGTGCCAGCAGCTTAGCCGCGGAGTTTGGATATGGCTACACCTTC. It is translated as CASSLAAEFGYGYTF. This sequence joins TRBV7-2 and TRBJ1-2; no clear D gene. V shed 0 bases and J shed 5 bases, with 13 bases lying between them. CDR3 length equals 15 residues. The germline CDR1 and CDR2 sequences are SGHTA and FQGNSA.

The chain recombines TRBV5-1 with TRBJ1-5; TRBD1 might be the D (5 bases). Looked up from germline, CDR1 is SGHRS and CDR2 is YFSETQ. This CDR3 contains 17 residues. Trimming removed 5 bases at V and 0 bases at J, with 18 bases between. The CDR3 DNA is TGCGCCAGCAGGGCTCCCACGGGACGGTATAGCAATCAGCCCCAGCATTTT. Encoded protein: CASRAPTGRYSNQPQHF.

The chain carries TRBV2 and TRBJ2-5; 7 positions match TRBD1. TRBJ2-7 explains the end of the DNA better; the J call may be wrong. Germline V gene lookup returns CDR1 SNHLY and CDR2 FYNNEI. CDR3 length: 16 residues. CDR3 region: CASSDRGTAFYDEQYF. Here the CDR3 DNA reads TGTGCCAGCAGTGATAGAGGGACAGCCTTTTACGACGAGCAGTACTTC.

V and J are TRBV21-1 and TRBJ2-7; the table's TRBD1 call for D was not verified on the DNA. TRBV21-1 is tagged as a pseudogene. This CDR3 is built from 13 residues. The CDR3: CASSGDRYYEQYF. The CDR3 region has the DNA TGTGCCAGCAGCGGGGACAGGTACTACGAGCAGTACTTC.

V gene TRBV28 combines with J gene TRBJ1-6; D unclear. Per the germline V gene, CDR1 is MDHEN and CDR2 is SYDVKM. V shed 3 bases and J shed 5 bases, with 14 bases lying between them. This CDR3 has 16 amino acids. CDR3 DNA: TGTGCCAGCAGTTTGGGGTCAGGTTACGATAATTCACCCCTCCACTTT. It specifies CASSLGSGYDNSPLHF. Filled out from reference TRBV28 and TRBJ1-6, the complete variable domain reads DVKVTQSSRYLVKRTGEKVFLECVQDMDHENMFWYRQDPGLGLRLIYFSYDVKMKEKGDIPEGYSVSREKKERFSLILESASTNQTSMYLCASSLGSGYDNSPLHFGNGTRLTVT.

CDR3 nucleotide sequence: TGTGCCAGCAGCTTCAGGGGTTACTACGAGCAGTACTTC. Its translation: CASSFRGYYEQYF. The chain joins TRBV7-2 to TRBJ2-7, with D possibly matching TRBD1 (6 bases). V lost 3 bases and J 3 bases, leaving 9 bases between the germline ends. There are 13 residues in the CDR3. The V gene's germline CDR1 is SGHTA and CDR2 FQGNSA.

V usage is TRBV6-1 and J usage is TRBJ2-7, with 9 bases matching TRBD2. V trimming: 6 bases; J trimming: 0 bases; junction bases outside the gene matches: 27. The CDR3 contains 22 residues. Germline V lookup: CDR1 MNHNS, CDR2 SASEGT. In DNA form, the CDR3 reads TGTGCCAGCAGGCTACGCTCACTGACCGGGACTAGCAATCCTTCAGGCTCCTACGAGCAGTACTTC. Its translation: CASRLRSLTGTSNPSGSYEQYF.

Ten or more counts support this clonotype. In DNA form, the CDR3 reads TGCAGTGCTACCGCCGGGACTATTGTCCCTTACGAGCAGTACTTC. Its protein is CSATAGTIVPYEQYF. V usage is TRBV20-1 and J usage is TRBJ2-7; 7 bases line up with TRBD2. Germline V gives CDR1 DFQATT, CDR2 SNEGSKA (reference sequence). The V segment lost 4 bases and the J segment 4 bases; nucleotides outside the gene matches: 13. The CDR3 totals 15 residues.

About this clonotype itself: The junction departs from the called germline gene at one end, perhaps through a read error. The genes are TRBV6-5 and TRBJ1-4; tentative D call: TRBD1 (6 bases). This CDR3 has 15 residues. From germline, CDR1 is MNHEY and CDR2 SVGAGI. The CDR3 spells CAGSYEAGANEKLFF. Here the CDR3 DNA reads TGTGCCGGCAGTTACGAGGCAGGGGCAAATGAAAAACTGTTTTTT.

This clonotype was seen a handful of times. V is TRBV15 and J is TRBJ2-5; D is ambiguous. The J call may be wrong; the DNA end is better matched by TRBJ2-7. CDR1 is LNHNV, CDR2 YYDKDF, per germline (reference sequence). This CDR3 contains 12 residues. For the CDR3, the DNA is TGTGCCACCAGCAGAGTCGAGTCCGAGCAGTACTTC. Its translation: CATSRVESEQYF.

The CDR3 reads CASSQDSWQGVGNEQFF. The CDR3 bases are TGCGCCAGCAGCCAAGATAGTTGGCAGGGGGTGGGCAATGAGCAGTTCTTC. This chain connects TRBV4-3 to TRBJ2-1, with 7 bases aligning to TRBD1. Trimming removed 0 bases from V and 6 bases from J; junction bases left unmatched: 11. CDR1 is LGHNA, CDR2 YSLEER, per germline. The CDR3 has 17 residues.

The chain couples TRBV20-1 to TRBJ1-5; D unclear. This CDR3 is built from 13 residues. V lost 4 bases, J lost 4 bases, and 11 bases lay in between. Germline V gives CDR1 DFQATT, CDR2 SNEGSKA (reference sequence). The CDR3: CSATREPNQPQHF. The CDR3 DNA sequence: TGCAGTGCTACACGGGAACCGAATCAGCCCCAGCATTTT.

This clonotype was recorded a few times. The rearrangement links TRBV29-1 to TRBJ1-1; D possibly corresponds to TRBD1 (6 bases). The CDR3 extends over 13 amino acids. V was pared by 7 bases and J by 1 base, with 13 bases between. Germline values: CDR1 SQVTM, CDR2 ANQGSEA. CDR3 nucleotides: TGCAGCGCGAGCCCGACAGGGAACACTGAAGCTTTCTTT. It translates to CSASPTGNTEAFF.

This chain links TRBV29-1 with TRBJ2-5; maybe TRBD2 (5 bases). The CDR3 totals 13 residues. Per the germline V gene, CDR1 is SQVTM and CDR2 is ANQGSEA. V was cut by 7 bases and J by 3 bases, with 15 bases left in between. CDR3: CSAGRQAEETQYF. CDR3 nucleotide sequence: TGCAGCGCCGGCCGACAAGCGGAAGAGACCCAGTACTTC.

The sample holds a few counts of this clonotype. The gene calls are TRBV7-9 and TRBJ2-3, with TRBD1 as a possible D gene (6 bases). This CDR3 is built from 17 residues. Germline V gene lookup returns CDR1 SEHNR and CDR2 FQNEAQ (reference sequence). V gave up 5 bases and J gave up 6 bases, with 24 bases separating them. The CDR3 nucleotides are TGTGCCAGCAGCCCCCCGGGTTTGACAGGTGGCTGGGATACGCAGTATTTT. Its protein product is CASSPPGLTGGWDTQYF.

V gene TRBV25-1 combines with J gene TRBJ2-2, with D perhaps TRBD1 (6 bases). Trimming took off 2 bases at V and 13 bases at J, with 14 bases between the two ends. Germline CDR1 reads MGHDK; CDR2 reads SYGVNS. The CDR3 consists of 13 residues. The CDR3 DNA follows: TGTGCCAGCAGTGAAGGGGCAGGGGCAGGGCTGTTTTTT. This encodes CASSEGAGAGLFF.

The chain is built from TRBV3-1 and TRBJ2-4; D not resolved. The assigned J gene may be wrong: the sequence end matches TRBJ2-7 better. CDR1 is LGHDT and CDR2 is YNNKEL in the germline V gene (reference sequence). This CDR3 comprises 12 residues. The CDR3 is CASSQSSGEQYF. CDR3 DNA: TGTGCCAGCAGCCAATCAAGTGGCGAGCAGTACTTC.

This sequence joins TRBV4-1 and TRBJ2-7; D is unresolved. V dropped 1 base and J dropped 4 bases, with 8 bases sitting between them. The V gene's germline CDR1 is MGHRA and CDR2 YSYEKL. This CDR3 region has 13 residues. CDR3 sequence reads: CASSQAYAYEQYF. CDR3 sequence (DNA): TGCGCCAGCAGCCAAGCGTACGCTTACGAGCAGTACTTC.

The CDR3: CSVGPRLATSTDTQYF. CDR3 coding DNA: TGCAGCGTTGGTCCTCGACTAGCTACGAGCACAGATACGCAGTATTTT. The chain recombines TRBV29-1 with TRBJ2-3, with 7 bases aligning to TRBD2. With 4 bases clipped from V and 0 bases from J, the junction kept 10 bases outside the gene matches. The CDR3 sequence is 16 residues long. Per germline, CDR1 SQVTM and CDR2 ANQGSEA.

This chain connects TRBV27 to TRBJ2-7; 11 bases are a match to TRBD2. There are 16 residues in the CDR3. CDR1 MNHEY and CDR2 SMNVEV come from the germline V gene (reference sequence). The junction had 6 bases not matched to a gene; V was cut back by 5 bases and J by 0 bases. CDR3 protein: CASSNVLAGGSYEQYF. The CDR3 DNA follows: TGTGCCAGCAGTAACGTTCTAGCGGGGGGCTCCTACGAGCAGTACTTC.

V is TRBV27 and J is TRBJ2-7, with TRBD2 as a possible D gene (6 bases). The germline V gene encodes CDR1 MNHEY and CDR2 SMNVEV (reference sequence). This CDR3 spans 13 amino acids. Trimming took off 5 bases at V and 2 bases at J, with 10 bases between the two ends. CDR3 residues: CASSTGAPYEQYF. In DNA, the CDR3 is TGTGCCAGCAGTACGGGAGCTCCCTACGAGCAGTACTTC.

The chain is built from TRBV20-1 and TRBJ2-5; the D call may be TRBD1 or TRBD2 (7 bases each). Per the germline V gene, CDR1 is DFQATT and CDR2 is SNEGSKA (reference sequence). The V gene lost 3 bases and the J gene lost 11 bases, with 19 bases spanning the gap. The CDR3 sequence is 13 residues long. The CDR3 DNA follows: TGCAGTGCTAGTGGGGGGGTGGACAGGAAGCAGTACTTC. The encoded protein is CSASGGVDRKQYF.